These T cell receptor beta chains were read from a single sample in a study of CD8 T cells in Susac syndrome. TCRdb ran MiXCR on the immunoSEQ multiplex PCR reads and lists one entry per CDR3 protein. The table lists 100,000 to 150,000 distinct CDR3 sequences, more than 90% of them singletons. Sequenced input: CD4+ T cells from PBMCs. These TCRs come from a human donor in good health. The CDR3 runs from the conserved cysteine through the conserved F or W. Each record gives: clone size, J gene, D gene, V gene, CDR3 protein, CDR3 DNA. The D gene is left open where the match is weak. Size is stated for part of the rows, as once, few or many counts, or as a class when the clone is expanded.

abundance: -
j_gene: TRBJ1-2
d_gene: TRBD1
v_gene: TRBV28
CDR3aa: CASSLIGGFYSGYTF
CDR3nt: TGTGCCAGCAGTTTGATAGGGGGCTTTTATAGTGGCTACACCTTC

abundance: -
j_gene: TRBJ2-3
d_gene: TRBD2
v_gene: TRBV27
CDR3aa: CASRASGTPGGADTQYF
CDR3nt: TGTGCCAGCAGAGCTTCCGGGACTCCGGGAGGCGCAGATACGCAGTATTTT

abundance: -
j_gene: TRBJ2-2
d_gene: TRBD2
v_gene: TRBV29-1
CDR3aa: CSVPGTSGRAGGELFF
CDR3nt: TGCAGCGTCCCCGGGACTAGCGGGAGGGCCGGCGGGGAGCTGTTTTTT

abundance: -
j_gene: TRBJ1-1
d_gene: -
v_gene: TRBV6-2/TRBV6-3
CDR3aa: CASSYRTDVSTEAFF
CDR3nt: TGTGCCAGCAGTTACAGAACCGATGTTAGTACTGAAGCTTTCTTT

abundance: -
j_gene: TRBJ2-3
d_gene: -
v_gene: TRBV20-1
CDR3aa: CSAPLTDTQYF
CDR3nt: TGCAGTGCCCCGTTGACAGATACGCAGTATTTT

abundance: -
j_gene: TRBJ2-3
d_gene: -
v_gene: TRBV20-1
CDR3aa: CRSSHSDTQYF
CDR3nt: TGCAGATCCTCCCATTCAGATACGCAGTATTTT

abundance: -
j_gene: TRBJ2-4
d_gene: TRBD2
v_gene: TRBV12-3/TRBV12-4
CDR3aa: CASSLGGGLKNIQYF
CDR3nt: TGTGCCAGCAGTTTAGGGGGAGGGCTCAAAAACATTCAGTACTTC

abundance: -
j_gene: TRBJ1-5
d_gene: -
v_gene: TRBV30
CDR3aa: CAWSPRSTQPQHF
CDR3nt: TGTGCCTGGAGTCCACGGTCTACTCAGCCCCAGCATTTT

abundance: few
j_gene: TRBJ2-1
d_gene: TRBD2
v_gene: TRBV13
CDR3aa: CASSSLAGSYNEQFF
CDR3nt: TGTGCCAGCAGCTCCTTAGCGGGATCCTACAATGAGCAGTTCTTC

abundance: -
j_gene: TRBJ2-5
d_gene: -
v_gene: TRBV3-1
CDR3aa: CASSQWDNQETQYF
CDR3nt: TGTGCCAGCAGCCAGTGGGACAACCAAGAGACCCAGTACTTC

abundance: -
j_gene: TRBJ2-1
d_gene: TRBD2
v_gene: TRBV4-2
CDR3aa: CASSHRDGRGRAGEQFF
CDR3nt: TGTGCCAGCAGCCATCGGGACGGCCGCGGGAGGGCCGGAGAGCAGTTCTTC

abundance: -
j_gene: TRBJ2-2
d_gene: -
v_gene: TRBV6-6
CDR3aa: CASRPGLSNTGELFF
CDR3nt: TGTGCCAGCAGACCCGGCCTTTCGAACACCGGGGAGCTGTTTTTT

abundance: -
j_gene: TRBJ2-2
d_gene: -
v_gene: TRBV3-1
CDR3aa: CASSQAEGWAGELFF
CDR3nt: TGTGCCAGCAGCCAAGCTGAGGGCTGGGCCGGGGAGCTGTTTTTT

abundance: -
j_gene: TRBJ2-1
d_gene: TRBD2
v_gene: TRBV3-1
CDR3aa: CASSRRGRSNNEQFF
CDR3nt: TGTGCCAGCAGCCGTCGCGGGAGATCTAACAATGAGCAGTTCTTC

abundance: -
j_gene: TRBJ2-7
d_gene: TRBD1
v_gene: TRBV20-1
CDR3aa: CSARTGGNEQYF
CDR3nt: TGCAGTGCCAGGACAGGGGGTAACGAGCAGTACTTC

abundance: -
j_gene: TRBJ2-5
d_gene: -
v_gene: TRBV5-1
CDR3aa: CASSSDGQFQETQYF
CDR3nt: TGCGCCAGCAGCTCTGATGGACAGTTCCAAGAGACCCAGTACTTC

abundance: -
j_gene: TRBJ2-1
d_gene: -
v_gene: TRBV29-1
CDR3aa: CSANRAAYNEQFF
CDR3nt: TGCAGCGCCAATAGGGCTGCCTACAATGAGCAGTTCTTC

abundance: -
j_gene: TRBJ2-1
d_gene: -
v_gene: TRBV6-2/TRBV6-3
CDR3aa: CASSFPRGPSGDEQFF
CDR3nt: TGTGCCAGCAGTTTCCCCCGGGGCCCCTCGGGCGATGAGCAGTTCTTC

abundance: -
j_gene: TRBJ2-7
d_gene: TRBD2
v_gene: TRBV7-2
CDR3aa: CASSLDASGSYEQYF
CDR3nt: TGTGCCAGCAGCTTAGATGCTAGCGGGAGTTACGAGCAGTACTTC

abundance: -
j_gene: TRBJ2-7
d_gene: -
v_gene: TRBV28
CDR3aa: CASSLVSLSEQYF
CDR3nt: TGTGCCAGCAGTTTGGTCTCCCTCAGCGAGCAGTACTTC

abundance: -
j_gene: TRBJ2-7
d_gene: TRBD2
v_gene: TRBV6-2/TRBV6-3
CDR3aa: CASSPWTSGSYEQYF
CDR3nt: TGTGCCAGCAGTCCCTGGACTAGCGGTTCCTACGAGCAGTACTTC

abundance: -
j_gene: TRBJ2-7
d_gene: TRBD2
v_gene: TRBV2
CDR3aa: CASSGGAGTYEQYF
CDR3nt: TGTGCCAGCAGCGGGGGGGCGGGGACCTACGAGCAGTACTTC

abundance: -
j_gene: TRBJ2-7
d_gene: TRBD2
v_gene: TRBV6-2/TRBV6-3
CDR3aa: CASSPPFGAGGPFEQYF
CDR3nt: TGTGCCAGCAGTCCTCCCTTCGGGGCGGGAGGGCCGTTCGAGCAGTACTTC

abundance: -
j_gene: TRBJ1-1
d_gene: -
v_gene: TRBV3-1
CDR3aa: CASSALGGGYTEAFF
CDR3nt: TGTGCCAGCAGCGCCCTAGGAGGGGGGTACACTGAAGCTTTCTTT

abundance: -
j_gene: TRBJ2-7
d_gene: TRBD1
v_gene: TRBV7-9
CDR3aa: CASSYRQGAVYEQYF
CDR3nt: TGTGCCAGCAGCTACAGACAGGGGGCCGTCTACGAGCAGTACTTC

abundance: once
j_gene: TRBJ2-7
d_gene: -
v_gene: TRBV7-2
CDR3aa: CASTRRGTMYEQYF
CDR3nt: TGTGCCAGCACCCGAAGGGGAACTATGTACGAGCAGTACTTC

abundance: -
j_gene: TRBJ2-7
d_gene: TRBD1
v_gene: TRBV19
CDR3aa: CASSPRTGVSYEQYF
CDR3nt: TGTGCCAGTAGTCCCCGGACAGGGGTCTCCTACGAGCAGTACTTC

abundance: -
j_gene: TRBJ2-4
d_gene: -
v_gene: TRBV29-1
CDR3aa: CSGVDLSKNIQYF
CDR3nt: TGCAGCGGGGTCGACCTATCCAAAAACATTCAGTACTTC

abundance: -
j_gene: TRBJ2-1
d_gene: -
v_gene: TRBV27
CDR3aa: CASSFGRRKSYNEQFF
CDR3nt: TGTGCCAGCAGTTTCGGGAGAAGGAAATCCTACAATGAGCAGTTCTTC